A single sample is the source of the 2 T cell receptor beta chains below, sequenced in a study of T cells in Graves' hyperthyroidism and ophthalmopathy. It was RNA transcripts that yielded the amplified TCR beta CDR3 regions. HTBI primers drove first-round RT-PCR of the TCR CDR3. Via MiXCR, TCRdb re-called the multiplex PCR reads, giving one row per CDR3 protein. The table includes roughly 800,000 distinct CDR3 sequences, 35% to 45% detected once. Sequencing input: blood. The receptors shown here come from a man aged 18 to 29 with Graves' hyperthyroidism.

The chain combines TRBV15 with TRBJ2-7, with TRBD1 as a possible D gene (5 bases). The V gene's germline CDR1 is LNHNV and CDR2 YYDKDF (reference sequence). The length of the CDR3 is 15 residues. Trimming stripped 1 base from V and 3 bases from J, with 13 bases between. The CDR3 DNA reads as TGTGCCACCAGCAGAGTGAAAGGGGCCAGCTACGAGCAGTACTTC. Amino acid sequence: CATSRVKGASYEQYF.

The rearrangement uses TRBV29-1 and TRBJ1-1, with 11 nucleotides matching TRBD1. V trimming: 7 bases; J trimming: 8 bases; junction bases outside the gene matches: 15. This CDR3 has 15 residues. CDR1 and CDR2 (germline): SQVTM, ANQGSEA. In nucleotides, the CDR3 is TGCAGCGCTAGGACAGGGGGCGCGGGTAATGAAGAAGCTTTCTTT. Translating it yields CSARTGGAGNEEAFF.